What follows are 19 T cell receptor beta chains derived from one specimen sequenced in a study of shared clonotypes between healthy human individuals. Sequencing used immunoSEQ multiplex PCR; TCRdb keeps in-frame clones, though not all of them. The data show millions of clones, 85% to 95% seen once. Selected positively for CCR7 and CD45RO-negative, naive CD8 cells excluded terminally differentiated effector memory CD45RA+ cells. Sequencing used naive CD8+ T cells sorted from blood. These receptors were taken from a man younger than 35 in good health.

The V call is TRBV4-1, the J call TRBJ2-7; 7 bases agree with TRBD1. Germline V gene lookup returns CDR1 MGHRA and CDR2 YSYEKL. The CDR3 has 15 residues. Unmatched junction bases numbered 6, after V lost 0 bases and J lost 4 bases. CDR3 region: CASSQDTGTVYEQYF. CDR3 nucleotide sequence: TGCGCCAGCAGCCAAGATACCGGGACAGTATACGAGCAGTACTTC.

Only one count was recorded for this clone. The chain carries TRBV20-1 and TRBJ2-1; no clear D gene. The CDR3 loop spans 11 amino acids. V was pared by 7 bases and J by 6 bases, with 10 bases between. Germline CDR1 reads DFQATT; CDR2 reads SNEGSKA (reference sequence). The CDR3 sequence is CSEALGNEQFF. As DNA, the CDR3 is TGCAGTGAAGCTTTAGGCAATGAGCAGTTCTTC.

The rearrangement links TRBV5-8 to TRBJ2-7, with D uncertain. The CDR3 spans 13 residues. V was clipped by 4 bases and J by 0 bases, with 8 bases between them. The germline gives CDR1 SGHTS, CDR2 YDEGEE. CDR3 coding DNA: TGTGCCAGCAGCCCAGGATCCTCCTACGAGCAGTACTTC. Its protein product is CASSPGSSYEQYF.

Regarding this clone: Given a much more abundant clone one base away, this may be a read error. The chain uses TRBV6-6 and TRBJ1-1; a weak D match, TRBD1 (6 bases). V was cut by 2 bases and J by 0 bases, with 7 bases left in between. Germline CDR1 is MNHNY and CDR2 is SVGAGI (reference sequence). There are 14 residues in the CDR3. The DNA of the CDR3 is TGTGCCAGCAGTTACGGGGGCATGAACACTGAAGCTTTCTTT. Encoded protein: CASSYGGMNTEAFF.

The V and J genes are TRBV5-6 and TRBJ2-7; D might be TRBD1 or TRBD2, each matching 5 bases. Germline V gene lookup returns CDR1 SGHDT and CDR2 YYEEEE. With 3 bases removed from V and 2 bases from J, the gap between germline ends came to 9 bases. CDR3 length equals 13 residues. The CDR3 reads CASSWGSTYEQYF. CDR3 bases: TGTGCCAGCAGCTGGGGGAGTACCTACGAGCAGTACTTC.

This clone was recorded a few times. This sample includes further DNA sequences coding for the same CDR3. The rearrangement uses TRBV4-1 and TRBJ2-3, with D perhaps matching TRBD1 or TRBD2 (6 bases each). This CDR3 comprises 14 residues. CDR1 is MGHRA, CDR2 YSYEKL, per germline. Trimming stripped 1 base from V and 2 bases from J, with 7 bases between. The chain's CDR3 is CASSQAGATDTQYF. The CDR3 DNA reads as TGCGCCAGCAGCCAAGCGGGGGCCACAGATACGCAGTATTTT.

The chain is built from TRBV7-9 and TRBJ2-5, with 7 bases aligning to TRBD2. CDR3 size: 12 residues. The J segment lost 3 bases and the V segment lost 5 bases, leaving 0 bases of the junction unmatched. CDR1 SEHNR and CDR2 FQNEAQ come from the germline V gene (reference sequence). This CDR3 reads CASSGLEETQYF. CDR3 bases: TGTGCCAGCAGCGGACTAGAAGAGACCCAGTACTTC. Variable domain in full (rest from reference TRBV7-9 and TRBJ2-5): DTGVSQNPRHKITKRGQNVTFRCDPISEHNRLYWYRQTLGQGPEFLTYFQNEAQLEKSRLLSDRFSAERPKGSFSTLEIQRTEQGDSAMYLCASSGLEETQYFGPGTRLLVL.

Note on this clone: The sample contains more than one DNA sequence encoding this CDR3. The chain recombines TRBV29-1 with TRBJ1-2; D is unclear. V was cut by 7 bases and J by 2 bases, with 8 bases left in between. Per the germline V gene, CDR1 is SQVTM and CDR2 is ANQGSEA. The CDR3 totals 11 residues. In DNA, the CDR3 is TGCAGCGCCAGAGAAAACTATGGCTACACCTTC. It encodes CSARENYGYTF.

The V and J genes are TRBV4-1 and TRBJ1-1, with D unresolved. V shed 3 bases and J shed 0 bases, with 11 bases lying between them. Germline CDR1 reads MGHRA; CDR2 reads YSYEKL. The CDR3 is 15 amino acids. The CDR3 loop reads CASSQGIQMNTEAFF. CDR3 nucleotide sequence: TGCGCCAGCAGCCAGGGTATACAGATGAACACTGAAGCTTTCTTT.

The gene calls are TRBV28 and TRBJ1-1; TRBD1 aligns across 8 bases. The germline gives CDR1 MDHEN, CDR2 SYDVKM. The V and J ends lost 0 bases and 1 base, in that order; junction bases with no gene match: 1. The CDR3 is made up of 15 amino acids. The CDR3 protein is CASSLWTGENTEAFF. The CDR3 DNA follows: TGTGCCAGCAGTTTATGGACAGGGGAGAACACTGAAGCTTTCTTT.

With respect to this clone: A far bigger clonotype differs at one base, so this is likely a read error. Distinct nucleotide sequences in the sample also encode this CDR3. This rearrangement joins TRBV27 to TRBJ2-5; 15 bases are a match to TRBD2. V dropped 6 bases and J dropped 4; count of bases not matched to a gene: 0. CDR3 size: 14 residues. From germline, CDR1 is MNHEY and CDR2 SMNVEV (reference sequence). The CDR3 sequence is CASRGLAGGETQYF. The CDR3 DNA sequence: TGTGCCAGCAGGGGACTAGCGGGAGGAGAGACCCAGTACTTC.

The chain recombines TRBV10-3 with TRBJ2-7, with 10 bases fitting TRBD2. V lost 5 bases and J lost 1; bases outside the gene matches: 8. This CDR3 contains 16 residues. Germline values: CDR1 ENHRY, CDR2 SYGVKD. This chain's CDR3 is CAISTGLAETSYEQYF. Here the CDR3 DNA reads TGTGCCATCAGTACTGGACTAGCGGAGACTTCCTACGAGCAGTACTTC.

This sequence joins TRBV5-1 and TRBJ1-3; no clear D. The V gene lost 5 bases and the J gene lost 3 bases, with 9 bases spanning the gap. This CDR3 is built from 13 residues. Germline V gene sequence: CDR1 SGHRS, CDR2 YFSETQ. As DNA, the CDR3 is TGCGCCAGCAGAAGGGAAGGTGGAAACACCATATATTTT. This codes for CASRREGGNTIYF.

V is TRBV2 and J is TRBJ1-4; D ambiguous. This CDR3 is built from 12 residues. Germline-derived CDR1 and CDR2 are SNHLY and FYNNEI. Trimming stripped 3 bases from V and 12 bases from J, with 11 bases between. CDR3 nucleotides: TGTGCCAGCAGTGAGGACCCTGTTGAACTGTTTTTT. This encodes CASSEDPVELFF.

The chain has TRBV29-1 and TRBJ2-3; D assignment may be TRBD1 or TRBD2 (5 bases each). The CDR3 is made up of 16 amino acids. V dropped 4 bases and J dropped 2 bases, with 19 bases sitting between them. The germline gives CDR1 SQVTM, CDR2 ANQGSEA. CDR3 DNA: TGCAGCGTTGCTGTTCCGGGGCAGGGCTACACAGATACGCAGTATTTT. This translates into CSVAVPGQGYTDTQYF.

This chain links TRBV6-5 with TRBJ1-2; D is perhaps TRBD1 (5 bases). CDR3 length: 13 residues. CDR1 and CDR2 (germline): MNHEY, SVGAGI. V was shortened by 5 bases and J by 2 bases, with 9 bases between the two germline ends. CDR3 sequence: CASSPTANYGYTF. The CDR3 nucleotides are TGTGCCAGCAGTCCGACAGCGAACTATGGCTACACCTTC.

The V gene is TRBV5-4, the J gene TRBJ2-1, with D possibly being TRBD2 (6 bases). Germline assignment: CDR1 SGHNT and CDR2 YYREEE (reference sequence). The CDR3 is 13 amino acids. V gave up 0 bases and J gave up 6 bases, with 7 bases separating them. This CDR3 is CASSLGGTNEQFF. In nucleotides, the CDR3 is TGTGCCAGCAGCTTGGGCGGGACCAATGAGCAGTTCTTC.

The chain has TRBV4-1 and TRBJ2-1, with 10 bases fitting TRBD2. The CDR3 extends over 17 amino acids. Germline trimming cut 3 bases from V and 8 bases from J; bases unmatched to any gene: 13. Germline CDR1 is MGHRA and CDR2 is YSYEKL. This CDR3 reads CASSHPKDPSGGDEQFF. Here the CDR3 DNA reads TGCGCCAGCAGCCACCCTAAGGACCCTAGCGGGGGCGATGAGCAGTTCTTC.

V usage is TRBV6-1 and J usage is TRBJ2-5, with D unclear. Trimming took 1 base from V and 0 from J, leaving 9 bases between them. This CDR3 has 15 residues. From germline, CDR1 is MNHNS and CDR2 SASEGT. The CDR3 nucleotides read TGTGCCAGCAGTGAAGGATACAGTAACCAAGAGACCCAGTACTTC. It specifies CASSEGYSNQETQYF.